These 27 T cell receptor beta chains were sequenced from one sample in a study of T cells in Graves' hyperthyroidism and ophthalmopathy. Researchers took RNA transcripts and amplified the TCR beta CDR3 regions from them. Initially, a first-round RT-PCR of the TCR CDR3 employed the HTBI primer set. MiXCR was run by TCRdb on the multiplex PCR reads, yielding one entry per CDR3 protein. The table includes some 500,000 distinct CDR3 sequences, about 15% detected once. The specimen was blood. These TCRs come from a woman in her twenties or thirties with Graves' ophthalmopathy.

This clonotype was picked up a small number of times. The chain recombines TRBV5-1 with TRBJ2-1; D not certain. This CDR3 spans 16 amino acids. CDR1 is SGHRS, CDR2 YFSETQ, per germline. V was shortened by 1 base and J by 0 bases, with 11 bases between the two germline ends. The CDR3 protein is CASSLSDPSSYNEQFF. In DNA, the CDR3 is TGCGCCAGCAGCTTGTCCGACCCGAGCTCCTACAATGAGCAGTTCTTC.

The CDR3 here is CASSHPDRANTEAFF. CDR3 DNA sequence: TGTGCCAGCAGCCACCCCGACAGGGCGAACACTGAAGCTTTCTTT. This chain joins TRBV4-2 and TRBJ1-1; 7 nucleotides align to TRBD1. Germline CDR1 LGHNA, CDR2 YNFKEQ. This CDR3 spans 15 amino acids. V gave up 3 bases and J gave up 1 base; unmatched junction bases: 5.

This clonotype was counted ten times or more. The CDR3 nucleotides read TGTGCCAGCAGTTTAGGCAGGGGGATACTAAAGAACACTGAAGCTTTCTTT. Translated: CASSLGRGILKNTEAFF. The J gene is TRBJ1-1, the V gene TRBV28; 7 bases match TRBD1. With V trimmed by 2 bases and J by 1 base, 10 bases remained unmatched. The CDR3 contains 17 residues. Germline V CDR1 and CDR2: MDHEN, SYDVKM.

This clonotype has at least ten counts. This chain connects TRBV4-1 to TRBJ1-1, with 9 bases matching TRBD1. V was clipped by 2 bases and J by 7 bases; unmatched bases: 17. Germline V CDR1 and CDR2: MGHRA, YSYEKL. This CDR3 has 18 amino acids. This chain's CDR3 is CASSQPGQGFPRGNEAFF. Here the CDR3 DNA reads TGCGCCAGCAGCCAACCGGGACAGGGATTTCCGAGGGGTAATGAAGCTTTCTTT.

This clonotype was counted only a few times. The V and J genes are TRBV10-3 and TRBJ2-3, with 7 bases matching TRBD2. This CDR3 is 14 amino acids long. The junction had 7 bases not matched to a gene; V was cut back by 7 bases and J by 3 bases. Germline CDR1 is ENHRY and CDR2 is SYGVKD. DNA of the CDR3: TGTGCCATCATAGGCGGGAGAAAGACAGATACGCAGTATTTT. Its translation: CAIIGGRKTDTQYF.

This clonotype was observed at least ten times. The rearrangement uses TRBV4-3 and TRBJ2-5, with D tentatively TRBD2 (6 bases). CDR1 LGHNA and CDR2 YSLEER come from the germline V gene. This CDR3 spans 13 amino acids. V lost 0 bases and J lost 5, with 7 bases in between. The CDR3, as DNA: TGCGCCAGCAGCCAAGACGGAGGGGAGACCCAGTACTTC. The encoded protein is CASSQDGGETQYF.

This clonotype appeared many times. This rearrangement joins TRBV30 to TRBJ2-3, with TRBD1 matching over 8 bases. With 4 bases clipped from V and 6 bases from J, the junction kept 6 bases outside the gene matches. The germline gives CDR1 GTSNPN, CDR2 SVGIG (reference sequence). CDR3 length equals 13 residues. The CDR3 spells CAWTGGLHDTQYF. The CDR3 region has the DNA TGTGCCTGGACAGGGGGCCTGCACGATACGCAGTATTTT.

There are many counts of this clonotype. The chain recombines TRBV5-6 with TRBJ2-1; 9 bases are shared with TRBD1. Germline CDR1 reads SGHDT; CDR2 reads YYEEEE. Trimming cost V 0 bases and J 6 bases; bases outside gene matches: 10. This CDR3 has 17 residues. The CDR3 sequence is CASSLVIRTGVSNEQFF. For the CDR3, the DNA is TGTGCCAGCAGCTTGGTAATAAGGACAGGGGTCAGCAATGAGCAGTTCTTC.

This clonotype was seen many times. V and J are TRBV24-1 and TRBJ2-5; unclear D gene. The germline CDR1 and CDR2 sequences are KGHDR and SFDVKD. The CDR3 is 15 amino acids. V was clipped by 3 bases and J by 5 bases, with 15 bases between them. The CDR3 nucleotides read TGTGCCACCAGTGATGCCTCGTCTAGTACTGAGACCCAGTACTTC. This translates into CATSDASSSTETQYF.

This clonotype was counted ten times or more. The chain is built from TRBV28 and TRBJ2-3; a possible D gene is TRBD2 (6 bases). CDR3 length: 18 amino acids. The ends were cut back, 2 bases at V and 2 bases at J, with 20 bases in the middle. CDR1 is MDHEN and CDR2 is SYDVKM in the germline V gene. The CDR3 sequence: CASSLRTRSGHNTDTQYF. DNA of the CDR3: TGTGCCAGCAGTTTAAGGACCCGTAGCGGACACAACACAGATACGCAGTATTTT.

This clonotype was detected ten times or more. V usage is TRBV12-3 or TRBV12-4 and J usage is TRBJ2-5; 7 bases match TRBD1. This CDR3 contains 15 residues. V was pared by 5 bases and J by 3 bases, with 9 bases of the junction left unmatched. The CDR3 DNA follows: TGTGCCAGCAGTCCCCGGACAGGTTGGGAAGAGACCCAGTACTTC. It is translated as CASSPRTGWEETQYF.

This sequence joins TRBV12-5 and TRBJ2-5, with 13 bases identical to TRBD2. CDR1 is LGHNT and CDR2 is FRNRAP in the germline V gene. This CDR3 is 18 amino acids long. With V trimmed by 2 bases and J by 3 bases, 9 bases remained unmatched. The CDR3 spells CASGLYPGTSGMEETQYF. The DNA for the CDR3 is TGTGCTAGTGGTTTGTACCCAGGGACTAGCGGGATGGAAGAGACCCAGTACTTC.

This clonotype showed up many times. V usage is TRBV20-1 and J usage is TRBJ1-2, with 8 bases that match TRBD1. J lost 0 bases, V lost 6 bases, and 12 bases had no gene match. CDR1 is DFQATT and CDR2 is SNEGSKA in the germline V gene (reference sequence). The CDR3 sequence is 16 residues long. The CDR3 bases are TGCAGTGCCCTTGGGGGGGCAGGGGGCACTAACTATGGCTACACCTTC. Encoded protein: CSALGGAGGTNYGYTF.

This clonotype was detected only a few times. The chain recombines TRBV6-5 with TRBJ2-3; D gene uncertain. Germline CDR1 and CDR2: MNHEY and SVGAGI. V dropped 0 bases and J dropped 5 bases, with 9 bases sitting between them. The CDR3 is made up of 14 amino acids. The CDR3 nucleotides are TGTGCCAGCAGTTACTCCCGAGGATTAGATACGCAGTATTTT. Protein: CASSYSRGLDTQYF.

This clonotype was observed many times. The chain employs TRBV7-6 and TRBJ2-1, with TRBD2 matching 8 bases. Per germline, CDR1 SGHVS and CDR2 FNYEAQ. The CDR3 spans 15 residues. Trimming removed 2 bases from V and 9 bases from J; junction bases left unmatched: 9. The CDR3, as DNA: TGTGCCAGCAGCTTACTAGCGGGTTCCCGGGGTGAGCAGTTCTTC. This codes for CASSLLAGSRGEQFF.

This clonotype was recorded many times. The V gene is TRBV6-5, the J gene TRBJ2-3, with D tentatively TRBD2 (6 bases). The ends were cut back, 0 bases at V and 4 bases at J, with 14 bases in the middle. The CDR3 length is 16 residues. From germline, CDR1 is MNHEY and CDR2 SVGAGI. CDR3 residues: CASSYSRGIGSDTQYF. The CDR3 nucleotides are TGTGCCAGCAGTTACTCTCGCGGGATAGGTTCAGATACGCAGTATTTT.

This clonotype occurred many times. The CDR3 end shows no conserved phenylalanine or tryptophan, and so a read error is likely. This chain links TRBV2 with TRBJ2-1; 12 bases fit TRBD2. The J segment lost 2 bases and the V segment lost 6 bases, leaving 8 bases of the junction unmatched. Per germline, CDR1 SNHLY and CDR2 FYNNEI. This CDR3 is 17 amino acids long. In DNA form, the CDR3 reads TGTGCCAGCAGCACAACTAGCGGGAGGACACCCTACAATGAGCAGTTCGTC. Its translation is CASSTTSGRTPYNEQFV.

The sample holds many counts of this clonotype. The V call is TRBV7-2, the J call TRBJ2-3, with 12 bases matching TRBD2. The CDR3 extends over 13 amino acids. Germline-derived CDR1 and CDR2 are SGHTA and FQGNSA. The trim removed 5 bases at V and 9 bases at J, leaving 3 bases unmatched. CDR3 sequence reads: CASSPLAGGTQYF. In DNA, the CDR3 is TGTGCCAGCAGCCCGCTAGCGGGAGGGACGCAGTATTTT.

This clonotype was observed many times. The chain links TRBV10-3 to TRBJ1-1; D remains ambiguous. CDR1 ENHRY and CDR2 SYGVKD come from the germline V gene. Between the trimmed V and J ends, which lost 2 bases and 6 bases, there was a span of 10 bases. The CDR3 extends over 13 amino acids. The CDR3 coding sequence is TGTGCCATCAGTGAGGGGGTAGCGGCTGAAGCTTTCTTT. It is translated as CAISEGVAAEAFF.

This clonotype is a singleton in its sample. This may come from a read error, since a much larger clone is one base off. V and J are TRBV24-1 and TRBJ2-1; TRBD1 agrees at 7 bases. The J call may be mistaken, given a closer DNA end match to TRBJ2-7. Germline CDR1 KGHDR, CDR2 SFDVKD. The CDR3 extends over 15 amino acids. The CDR3 nucleotides are TGTGCCACCAGTGTCGCTAGGGGGCTGGACAATGAGCAGTACTTC. Encoded protein: CATSVARGLDNEQYF.

This clonotype was recorded at least ten times. The chain links TRBV28 to TRBJ1-2, with D tentatively TRBD1 (5 bases). Germline CDR1 and CDR2: MDHEN and SYDVKM. This CDR3 has 19 amino acids. Trimming removed 6 bases at V and 0 bases at J, with 26 bases between. CDR3 residues: CASSPNHLRVGGANYGYTF. Written as DNA, the CDR3 is TGTGCCAGCAGCCCGAACCATCTGCGTGTTGGGGGAGCTAACTATGGCTACACCTTC.

In this sample, this clonotype turned up many times. The V and J genes are TRBV12-3 or TRBV12-4 and TRBJ2-7; 9 nucleotides match TRBD1. The ends lost 3 bases at V and 5 bases at J; junction bases unmatched: 5. CDR3 length equals 14 residues. The CDR3 DNA follows: TGTGCCAGCAGTTTCGGGACAGGGCCCCACGAGCAGTACTTC. Translating gives CASSFGTGPHEQYF.

V usage is TRBV6-2 or TRBV6-3 and J usage is TRBJ2-7, with 13 nucleotides matching TRBD2. J lost 3 bases, V lost 4 bases, and 3 bases had no gene match. The germline V gene encodes CDR1 MNHEY and CDR2 SVGEGT. The CDR3 contains 15 residues. The CDR3 coding sequence is TGTGCCAGCAGTTGGGGACTAGCGGGGATCTACGAGCAGTACTTC. Protein product: CASSWGLAGIYEQYF.

This clonotype was counted a few times. V gene TRBV4-2 combines with J gene TRBJ1-4; a possible D gene is TRBD1 (5 bases). In germline, CDR1 is LGHNA, CDR2 YNFKEQ. V was pared by 1 base and J by 4 bases, with 16 bases between. The CDR3 covers 17 residues. In nucleotides, the CDR3 is TGTGCCAGCAGCCAAGTTCATCCCGGGGCGAGTAATGAAAAACTGTTTTTT. As protein: CASSQVHPGASNEKLFF.

At least ten counts were recorded for this clonotype. The gene calls are TRBV28 and TRBJ2-3, with D perhaps matching TRBD2 (5 bases). Germline-derived CDR1 and CDR2 are MDHEN and SYDVKM. V lost 5 bases and J 2 bases, leaving 14 bases between the germline ends. CDR3 size: 15 residues. CDR3 region: CASSTTSGNTDTQYF. The CDR3 coding sequence is TGTGCCAGCAGTACGACGAGCGGAAACACAGATACGCAGTATTTT.

This clonotype was seen ten or more times. The chain is built from TRBV4-2 and TRBJ2-7; 9 bases agree with TRBD1. The junction had 4 bases not matched to a gene; V was cut back by 0 bases and J by 4 bases. CDR3 length: 15 residues. The germline V gene encodes CDR1 LGHNA and CDR2 YNFKEQ. CDR3 DNA sequence: TGTGCCAGCAGCCAAGAGGGACAGGGAACTTACGAGCAGTACTTC. It encodes CASSQEGQGTYEQYF.

This clonotype was counted many times. The V gene is TRBV6-2 or TRBV6-3, the J gene TRBJ2-7; 8 nucleotides align to TRBD2. The CDR3 consists of 18 residues. Germline CDR1 is MNHEY and CDR2 is SVGEGT. V was pared by 0 bases and J by 0 bases, with 10 bases of the junction left unmatched. The CDR3 nucleotides are TGTGCCAGCAGTTACTCGATCCTAGCGGGTCTTCACTCCTACGAGCAGTACTTC. It yields the protein CASSYSILAGLHSYEQYF.